This T cell receptor (beta chain) was retrieved from a study of CD8+CD57+ T cells in acquired aplastic anemia. CDR1 SGDLS and CDR2 YYNGEE come from the germline V gene. This CDR3 region has 14 residues. V was clipped by 4 bases and J by 3 bases; unmatched bases: 4. Previously, flow cytometry had revealed CD8+CD57+ cell expansion in the patients chosen for sequencing. Profiling that covered TCR beta VDJ and CDR3 relied on genomic DNA as its template. TCRdb ran MiXCR on the reads and lists one entry per CDR3 protein. The sample carries 150,000 or so distinct CDR3 sequences, 40% to 50% recorded once. This clonotype occurred many times.

The material sequenced was sorted CD4+, CD8+, or CD8+CD57+ T cells (not recorded which) from PBMCs. The chain has TRBV9 and TRBJ2-7; 10 positions match TRBD2. The source is a human donor with aplastic anemia. CDR3 loop: CASSLGLADYEQYF. CDR3 sequence (DNA): TGTGCCAGCAGCCTAGGACTAGCGGACTACGAGCAGTACTTC.